Included here is one TCR beta chain sequence, with context. The source of the sample is a study of blood T cell repertoires in COVID-19. Study information: Nucleic acid was either cDNA or gDNA, and it came from T cells, B-cell-depleted T cells, or PBMCs.

Participant reports of clinical history set cohort assignment. CDR3 length: 15 residues. The trim removed 7 bases at V and 1 base at J, leaving 3 bases unmatched. Germline-derived CDR1 and CDR2 are MNHEY and SMNVEV (reference sequence). In the original analysis: Estimation of nucleated cell counts was performed using reference gene primer amplification. The repertoire was sequenced with immunoSEQ multiplex PCR; TCRdb's copy has only in-frame clones and lacks some. V, J and clone size derive from that table, while D and trimming were established from the DNA sequence. The table has around 250,000 clones, about 91% seen once; the top ten hold about 3%.

Sequenced: PBMCs or T cells enriched from blood (not recorded which). This chain connects TRBV27 to TRBJ2-2; TRBD2 matches 10 bases. This clonotype was obtained from a man in his forties or fifties who had been exposed to COVID-19. CDR3 nucleotide sequence: TGTGCCAGCACCCCTAGCGGGAGGAACACCGGGGAGCTGTTTTTT. Translated: CASTPSGRNTGELFF.